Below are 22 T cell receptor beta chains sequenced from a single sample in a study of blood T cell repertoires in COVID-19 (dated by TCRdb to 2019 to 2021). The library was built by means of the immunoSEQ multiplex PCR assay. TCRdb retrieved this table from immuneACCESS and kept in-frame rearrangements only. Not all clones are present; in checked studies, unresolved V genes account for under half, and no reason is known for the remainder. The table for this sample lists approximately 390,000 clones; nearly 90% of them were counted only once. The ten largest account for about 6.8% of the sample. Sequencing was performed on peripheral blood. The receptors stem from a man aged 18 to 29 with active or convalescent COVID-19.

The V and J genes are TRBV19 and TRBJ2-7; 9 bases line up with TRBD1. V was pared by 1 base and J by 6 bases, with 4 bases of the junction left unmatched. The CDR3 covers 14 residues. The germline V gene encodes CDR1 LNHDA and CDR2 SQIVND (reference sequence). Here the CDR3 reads CASSIGQGDGEQYF. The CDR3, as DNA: TGTGCCAGTAGTATAGGACAGGGGGATGGCGAGCAGTACTTC.

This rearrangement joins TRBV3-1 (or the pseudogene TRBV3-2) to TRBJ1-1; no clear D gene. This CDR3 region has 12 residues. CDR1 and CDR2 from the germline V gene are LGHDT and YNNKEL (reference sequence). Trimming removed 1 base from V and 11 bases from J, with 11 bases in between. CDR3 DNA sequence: TGTGCCAGCAGCCAAGGGAGGGCAGCGGCTTTCTTT. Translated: CASSQGRAAAFF.

The CDR3 DNA reads as TGTGCCACCAGTGATCCTAGGACACCCAGAGAGACCCAGTACTTC. Amino acids: CATSDPRTPRETQYF. The rearrangement uses TRBV24-1 and TRBJ2-5, with a weak D call TRBD1 (5 bases). This CDR3 contains 15 residues. Germline V gives CDR1 KGHDR, CDR2 SFDVKD. V gave up 3 bases and J gave up 4 bases, with 14 bases separating them.

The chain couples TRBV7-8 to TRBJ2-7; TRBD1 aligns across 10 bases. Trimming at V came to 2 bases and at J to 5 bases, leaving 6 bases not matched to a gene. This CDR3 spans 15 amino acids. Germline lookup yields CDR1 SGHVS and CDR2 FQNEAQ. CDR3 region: CASSLPGQGSHEQYF. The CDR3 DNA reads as TGTGCCAGCAGCTTACCGGGACAGGGGTCCCACGAGCAGTACTTC.

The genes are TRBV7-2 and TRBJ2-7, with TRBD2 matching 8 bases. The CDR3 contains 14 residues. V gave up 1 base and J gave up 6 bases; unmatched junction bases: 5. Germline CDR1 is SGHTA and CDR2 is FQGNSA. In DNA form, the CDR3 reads TGTGCCAGCAGCTTAGAAGCGGGAGTTCGCGAGCAGTACTTC. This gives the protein CASSLEAGVREQYF.

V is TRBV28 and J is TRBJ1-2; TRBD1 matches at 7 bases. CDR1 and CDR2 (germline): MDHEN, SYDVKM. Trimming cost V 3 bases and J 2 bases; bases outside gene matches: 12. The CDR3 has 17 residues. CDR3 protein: CASSLWSPGQSNYGYTF. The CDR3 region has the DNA TGTGCCAGCAGTTTGTGGTCCCCGGGACAGTCAAACTATGGCTACACCTTC.

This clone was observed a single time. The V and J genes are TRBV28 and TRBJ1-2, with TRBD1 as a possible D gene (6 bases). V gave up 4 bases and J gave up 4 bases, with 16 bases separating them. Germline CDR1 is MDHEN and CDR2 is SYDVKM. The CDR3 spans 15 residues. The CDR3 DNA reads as TGTGCCAGCAGTTACGGGGGGGCAGGACTCTATGGCTACACCTTC. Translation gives CASSYGGAGLYGYTF.

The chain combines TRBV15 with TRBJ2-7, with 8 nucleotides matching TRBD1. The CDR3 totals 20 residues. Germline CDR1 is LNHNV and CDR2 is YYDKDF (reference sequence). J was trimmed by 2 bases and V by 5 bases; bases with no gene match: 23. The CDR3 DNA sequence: TGTGCCACCAGCTCCCTGGCTTGGACAGGGAGCTTCCGAGACCCCTACGAGCAGTACTTC. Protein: CATSSLAWTGSFRDPYEQYF.

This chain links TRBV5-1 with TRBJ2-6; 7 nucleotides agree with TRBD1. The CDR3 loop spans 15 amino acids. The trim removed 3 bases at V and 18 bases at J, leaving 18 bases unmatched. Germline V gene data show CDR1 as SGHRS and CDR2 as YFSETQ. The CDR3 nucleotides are TGCGCCAGCAGCTCACCGGACAGGTCGGGGTTTTCCGCGACTTTC. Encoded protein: CASSSPDRSGFSATF. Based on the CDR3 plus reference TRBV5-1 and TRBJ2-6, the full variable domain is KAGVTQTPRYLIKTRGQQVTLSCSPISGHRSVSWYQQTPGQGLQFLFEYFSETQRNKGNFPGRFSGRQFSNSRSEMNVSTLELGDSALYLCASSSPDRSGFSATFGAGSRLTVL.

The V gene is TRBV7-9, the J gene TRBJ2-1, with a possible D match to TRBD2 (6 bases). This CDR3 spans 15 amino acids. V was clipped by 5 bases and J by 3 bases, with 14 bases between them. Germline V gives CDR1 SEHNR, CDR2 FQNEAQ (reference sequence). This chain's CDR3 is CASSNSGARYNEQFF. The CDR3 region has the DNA TGTGCCAGCAGCAATAGCGGAGCCCGCTACAATGAGCAGTTCTTC.

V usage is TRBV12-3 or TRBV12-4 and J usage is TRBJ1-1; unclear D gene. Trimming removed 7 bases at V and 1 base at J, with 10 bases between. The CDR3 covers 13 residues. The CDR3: CASTSTRNTEAFF. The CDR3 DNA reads TGTGCCAGCACCTCGACAAGGAACACTGAAGCTTTCTTT.

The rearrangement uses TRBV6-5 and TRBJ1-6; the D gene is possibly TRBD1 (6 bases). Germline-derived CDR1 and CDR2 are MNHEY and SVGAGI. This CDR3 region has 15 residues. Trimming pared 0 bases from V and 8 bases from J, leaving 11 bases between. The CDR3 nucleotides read TGTGCCAGCAGTTACTCACAGGGTTCGGATTCACCCCTCCACTTT. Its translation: CASSYSQGSDSPLHF.

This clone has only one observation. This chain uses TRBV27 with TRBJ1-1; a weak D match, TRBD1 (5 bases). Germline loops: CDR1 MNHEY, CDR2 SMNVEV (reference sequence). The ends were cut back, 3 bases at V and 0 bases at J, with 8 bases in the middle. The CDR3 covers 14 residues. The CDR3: CASSFGGLNTEAFF. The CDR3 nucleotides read TGTGCCAGCAGTTTCGGGGGATTGAACACTGAAGCTTTCTTT.

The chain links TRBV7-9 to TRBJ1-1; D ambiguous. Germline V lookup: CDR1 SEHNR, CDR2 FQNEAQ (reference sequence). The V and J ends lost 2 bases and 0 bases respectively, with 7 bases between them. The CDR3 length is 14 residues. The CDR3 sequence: CASSLSPLNTEAFF. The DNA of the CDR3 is TGTGCCAGCAGCTTATCTCCTTTGAACACTGAAGCTTTCTTT.

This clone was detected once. The CDR3 protein is CASSFDGTGGQPQHF. Written as DNA, the CDR3 is TGCGCCAGCAGCTTCGACGGGACAGGGGGGCAGCCCCAGCATTTT. The V and J genes are TRBV5-1 and TRBJ1-5, with 11 bases identical to TRBD1. V shed 2 bases, J shed 7 bases, and the junction held 5 bases outside the gene matches. Germline V CDR1 and CDR2: SGHRS, YFSETQ. CDR3 length: 15 residues.

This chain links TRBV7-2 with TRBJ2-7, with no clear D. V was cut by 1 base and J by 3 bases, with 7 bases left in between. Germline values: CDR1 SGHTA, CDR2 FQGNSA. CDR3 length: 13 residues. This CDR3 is CASSLGPYYEQYF. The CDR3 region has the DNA TGTGCCAGCAGCTTAGGTCCCTACTACGAGCAGTACTTC.

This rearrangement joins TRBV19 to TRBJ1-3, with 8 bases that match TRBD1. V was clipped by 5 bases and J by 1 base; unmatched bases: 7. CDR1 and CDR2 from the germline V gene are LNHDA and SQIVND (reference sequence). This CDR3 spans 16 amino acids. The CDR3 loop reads CASSADRVSSGNTIYF. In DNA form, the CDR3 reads TGTGCCAGTAGTGCGGACAGGGTGAGTTCTGGAAACACCATATATTTT.

The CDR3 sequence is CASSFIDPGETQYF. The CDR3 nucleotides read TGCGCCAGCAGCTTTATAGATCCGGGGGAGACCCAGTACTTC. V gene TRBV5-1 combines with J gene TRBJ2-5; weak D call: TRBD2 (5 bases). From germline, CDR1 is SGHRS and CDR2 YFSETQ. Trimming pared 2 bases from V and 5 bases from J, leaving 13 bases between. CDR3 length: 14 amino acids.

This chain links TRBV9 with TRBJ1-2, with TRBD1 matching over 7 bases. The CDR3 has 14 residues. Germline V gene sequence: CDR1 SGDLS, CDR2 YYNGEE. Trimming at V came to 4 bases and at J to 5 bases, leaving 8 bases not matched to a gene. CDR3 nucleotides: TGTGCCAGCAGCCTGGAGGGACAGCTATATGGCTACACCTTC. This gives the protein CASSLEGQLYGYTF.

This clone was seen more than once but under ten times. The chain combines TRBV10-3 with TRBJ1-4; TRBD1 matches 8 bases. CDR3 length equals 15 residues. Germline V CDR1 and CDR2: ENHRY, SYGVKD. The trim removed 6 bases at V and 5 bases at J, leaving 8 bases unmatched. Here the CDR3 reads CAISEPQGANEKLFF. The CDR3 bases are TGTGCCATCAGCGAACCCCAGGGGGCGAATGAAAAACTGTTTTTT.

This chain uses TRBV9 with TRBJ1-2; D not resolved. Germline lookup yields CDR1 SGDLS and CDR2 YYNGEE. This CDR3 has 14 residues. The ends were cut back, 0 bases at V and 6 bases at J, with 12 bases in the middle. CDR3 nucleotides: TGTGCCAGCAGCGTAGTTGAGGGAATCCATGGCTACACCTTC. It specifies CASSVVEGIHGYTF. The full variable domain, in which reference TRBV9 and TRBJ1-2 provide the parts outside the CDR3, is DSGVTQTPKHLITATGQRVTLRCSPRSGDLSVYWYQQSLDQGLQFLIQYYNGEERAKGNILERFSAQQFPDLHSELNLSSLELGDSALYFCASSVVEGIHGYTFGSGTRLTVV.

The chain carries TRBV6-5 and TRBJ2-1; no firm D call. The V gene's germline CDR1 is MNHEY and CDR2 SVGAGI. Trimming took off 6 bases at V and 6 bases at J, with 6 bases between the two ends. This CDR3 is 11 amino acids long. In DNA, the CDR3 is TGTGCCAGCAGACGGTCCAATGAGCAGTTCTTC. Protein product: CASRRSNEQFF.